Following are 8 T cell receptor beta chains from one sample sequenced in a study of regulatory T cells in long-lasting Graves disease. Arm-PCR of CDR3 regions and iRepertoire HTBI primers were the basis on which TCR beta libraries were built. A single record per CDR3 protein comes from TCRdb applying MiXCR to the multiplex PCR reads. The profile shows about 430,000 distinct CDR3 sequences, 15% of them singletons. The time point here: newly diagnosed GD, antithyroid drugs for less than 3 months. PBMC RNA served as the TCR library source. The same specimen was also included in a second study, on T cells in Graves' hyperthyroidism and ophthalmopathy.

The input for sequencing was peripheral blood mononuclear cells (PBMCs), taken at new diagnosis, from a patient treated with antithyroid drugs. The receptor set was obtained from a woman in her forties with Graves disease.

V and J are TRBV7-9 and TRBJ1-5; 10 bases agree with TRBD1. CDR3 length: 16 residues. V trimming: 5 bases; J trimming: 7 bases; junction bases outside the gene matches: 11. Germline values: CDR1 SEHNR, CDR2 FQNEAQ (reference sequence). For the CDR3, the DNA is TGTGCCAGCAGCCCAAACCGGGACAGGGGTTTACAGCCCCAGCATTTT. It specifies CASSPNRDRGLQPQHF. The full variable domain, in which reference TRBV7-9 and TRBJ1-5 provide the parts outside the CDR3, is DTGVSQNPRHKITKRGQNVTFRCDPISEHNRLYWYRQTLGQGPEFLTYFQNEAQLEKSRLLSDRFSAERPKGSFSTLEIQRTEQGDSAMYLCASSPNRDRGLQPQHFGDGTRLSIL.

This clonotype was seen ten or more times. The chain has TRBV24-1 and TRBJ1-1; TRBD1 agrees at 7 bases. The CDR3 spans 13 residues. V shed 1 base and J 9 bases; nucleotides not matched to a gene: 4. Germline V gives CDR1 KGHDR, CDR2 SFDVKD. DNA of the CDR3: TGTGCCACCAGTGATTTCACGACAGGGCAAGCTTTCTTT. The encoded protein is CATSDFTTGQAFF.

This clonotype was detected only a few times. Given a much more abundant clone one base away, this may be a read error. The rearrangement uses TRBV20-1 and TRBJ2-7, with a tentative D call TRBD1 (6 bases). CDR3 length: 15 amino acids. With 7 bases removed from V and 0 bases from J, the gap between germline ends came to 19 bases. Germline values: CDR1 DFQATT, CDR2 SNEGSKA (reference sequence). This chain's CDR3 is CSVKQGASPSYEQYF. The CDR3 DNA reads as TGCAGTGTTAAACAGGGAGCTTCTCCCTCCTACGAGCAGTACTTC.

Comments on this clonotype: This may come from a read error, since a much larger clone is one base off. The CDR3 spells CASSSLWGLTGSGTEAFF. Written as DNA, the CDR3 is TGTGCCAGCAGCTCCTTATGGGGTTTGACAGGGAGCGGCACTGAAGCTTTCTTT. J is TRBJ1-1 and V is TRBV11-2; 7 nucleotides line up with TRBD1. The CDR3 extends over 18 amino acids. Germline V gene lookup returns CDR1 SGHAT and CDR2 FQNNGV. The V gene end was trimmed by 4 bases and the J gene end by 4 bases; junction bases not matched to a gene: 18.

This clonotype was detected many times. The genes are TRBV11-3 and TRBJ1-1, with D hard to call. V was pared by 5 bases and J by 1 base, with 8 bases between. The CDR3 runs 13 residues. The V gene's germline CDR1 is SGHNT and CDR2 YENEEA. The CDR3 sequence is CASSPPGNTEAFF. As DNA, the CDR3 is TGTGCCAGCAGCCCCCCTGGGAACACTGAAGCTTTCTTT.

J is TRBJ1-5 and V is TRBV5-1; 8 bases agree with TRBD1. The CDR3 sequence is 15 residues long. V trimming: 4 bases; J trimming: 3 bases; junction bases outside the gene matches: 6. Germline assignment: CDR1 SGHRS and CDR2 YFSETQ. The CDR3 nucleotides are TGCGCCAGCAGCGAAGGGACAGGAGACAATCAGCCCCAGCATTTT. This gives the protein CASSEGTGDNQPQHF.

The genes are TRBV20-1 and TRBJ1-4; D call uncertain. The germline CDR1 and CDR2 sequences are DFQATT and SNEGSKA (reference sequence). V gave up 0 bases and J gave up 6 bases, with 5 bases separating them. The CDR3 is 12 residues long. CDR3 DNA: TGCAGTGCTAGAGATCTGGATGAAAAACTGTTTTTT. Its translation: CSARDLDEKLFF.

This clonotype has ten or more counts. The V gene is TRBV6-1, the J gene TRBJ2-1, with 13 nucleotides matching TRBD2. The ends lost 6 bases at V and 0 bases at J; junction bases unmatched: 20. The CDR3 sequence is 22 residues long. Germline V gives CDR1 MNHNS, CDR2 SASEGT. CDR3 nucleotides: TGTGCCAGCAGCTCTGGGATAAGGACTAGCGGGAGTTGGATCCTCTCCTACAATGAGCAGTTCTTC. The encoded protein is CASSSGIRTSGSWILSYNEQFF.